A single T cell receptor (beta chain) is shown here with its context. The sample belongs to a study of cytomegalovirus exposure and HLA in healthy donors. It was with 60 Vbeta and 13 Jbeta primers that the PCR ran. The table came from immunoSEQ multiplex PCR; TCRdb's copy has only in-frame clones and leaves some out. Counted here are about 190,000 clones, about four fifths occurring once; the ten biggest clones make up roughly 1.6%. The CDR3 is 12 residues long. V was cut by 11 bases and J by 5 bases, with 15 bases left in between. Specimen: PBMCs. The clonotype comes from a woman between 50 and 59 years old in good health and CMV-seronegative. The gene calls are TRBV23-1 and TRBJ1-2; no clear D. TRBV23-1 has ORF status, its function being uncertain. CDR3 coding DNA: TGCGCCCCCGGCGGGGTGTGGTATGGCTACACCTTC. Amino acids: CAPGGVWYGYTF.